This T cell receptor (beta chain) was documented in a study of blood T cell repertoires in COVID-19 (dated by TCRdb to the early 2020s). Background for the entire study: The collaborator samples originated in the United States, Italy and Spain and spanned the acute and convalescent phases of COVID-19. A de-identified subject ID, COVID-19 status, age in years and sex were almost always included in the sample metadata. The repertoires were released in a freely available public database meant as a resource for research on the immune response to SARS-CoV-2. The material from the prospective study consisted of cDNA or gDNA derived from T cells, B-cell-depleted T cells, or PBMCs. Where available, HLA class I and class II types were taken from metadata supplied by the sample provider and were not determined by assay-based typing. The dataset comprised deeply sampled blood TCRbeta repertoires from subjects exposed to, actively infected with, or recovered from COVID-19. Samples came from the ongoing ImmuneRACE study (first 160 participants) plus 1,254 subjects from 6 global collaborators.

As regards this clone: The antigen it binds to is not known. It has no much larger one-base neighbor in the sample; base qualities were not kept.

The collaborating institutions used their own protocols to collect whole blood in K2EDTA tubes. For TCRbeta analysis, collaborators shipped samples in one of three forms: frozen whole blood, isolated PBMCs, or DNA extracted from either of those sample types. TCRbeta CDR3 regions were amplified from genomic DNA using the immunoSEQ Assay, a bias-controlled multiplex PCR. The paper's processing steps were these. The number of nucleated cells in each sample was estimated from the amplification of reference gene primers within the assay. To quantify the absolute abundance of each unique TCRbeta CDR3 rearrangement, sequence reads were collapsed and filtered. For each sample, productive Simpson clonality was calculated by taking the square root of Simpson's diversity index across productive rearrangements. Held by TCRdb, this immuneACCESS table contains in-frame sequences only and omits some clones. Under half of the omission traces to an unresolved V gene where checked; the cause of the rest is unknown. That table supplies the V and J calls and clone size; D and trimming were determined from the DNA. In this sample the table shows more than 140,000 clones, approximately 80% of which occur a single time. Around 1.6% of the sample comes from the top ten.

Study-wide conclusions, independent of this receptor: The amount of clinical and demographic metadata varied by source and participant and was provided uncurated.

This receptor was identified in a human donor in a cohort sampled during active COVID-19. Sequencing was carried out using peripheral blood.

The base sequence is TGTGCCAGCAGCCAGACTAGCGGGTACGATACGCAGTATTTT. The resulting protein is CASSQTSGYDTQYF. Here the chain combines TRBV7-2 and TRBJ2-3; 10 nucleotides in the junction match TRBD2. The CDR1 and CDR2 encoded by the germline V gene are SGHTA and FQGNSA. Here V drops 5 bases and J drops 6 bases, and the junction holds 5 bases not matched to any gene. Including the terminal cysteine and phenylalanine, the CDR3 comprises 14 residues. The only DNA kept is the CDR3, 42 bases in frame from the first base.